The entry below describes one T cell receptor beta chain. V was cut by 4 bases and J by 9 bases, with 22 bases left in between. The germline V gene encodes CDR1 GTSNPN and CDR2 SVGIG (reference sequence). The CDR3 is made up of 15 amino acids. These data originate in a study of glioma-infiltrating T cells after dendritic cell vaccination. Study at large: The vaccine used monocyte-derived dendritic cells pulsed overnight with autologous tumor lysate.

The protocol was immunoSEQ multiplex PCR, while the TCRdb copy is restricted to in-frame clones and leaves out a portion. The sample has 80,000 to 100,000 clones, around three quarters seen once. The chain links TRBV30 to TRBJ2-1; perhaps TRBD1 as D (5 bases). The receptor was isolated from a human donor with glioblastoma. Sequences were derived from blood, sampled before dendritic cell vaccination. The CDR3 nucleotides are TGTGCCTGGACGGATGGCTCAGGGTCCTTAGGTGAGCAGTTCTTC. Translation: CAWTDGSGSLGEQFF.